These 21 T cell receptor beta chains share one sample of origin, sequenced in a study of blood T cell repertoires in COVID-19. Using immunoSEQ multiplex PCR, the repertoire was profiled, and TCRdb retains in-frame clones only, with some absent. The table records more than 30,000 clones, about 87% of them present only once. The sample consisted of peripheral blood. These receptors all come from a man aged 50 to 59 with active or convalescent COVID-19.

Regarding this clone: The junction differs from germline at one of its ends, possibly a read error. Written as DNA, the CDR3 is TGTGCTAGCAGTCGTGCTAGGGTAGGGGGTACCGCCGGGGAGCAGTTCTTC. It encodes CASSRARVGGTAGEQFF. The chain joins TRBV7-7 to TRBJ2-1; possibly TRBD1 for D (6 bases). The CDR3 contains 17 residues. In germline, CDR1 is SSHAT, CDR2 FNYEAQ (reference sequence).

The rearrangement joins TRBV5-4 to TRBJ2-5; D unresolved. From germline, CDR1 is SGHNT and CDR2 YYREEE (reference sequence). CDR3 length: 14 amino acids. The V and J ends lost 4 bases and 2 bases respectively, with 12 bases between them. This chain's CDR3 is CASSTLDRQETQYF. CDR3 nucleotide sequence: TGTGCCAGCAGCACCCTAGACCGGCAAGAGACCCAGTACTTC.

The CDR3 reads CASSLDSTSTDTQYF. CDR3 coding DNA: TGCGCCAGCAGCTTGGACAGCACCTCCACAGATACGCAGTATTTT. The genes are TRBV5-1 and TRBJ2-3; D call uncertain. Per the germline V gene, CDR1 is SGHRS and CDR2 is YFSETQ. The CDR3 consists of 15 residues. With 0 bases removed from V and 2 bases from J, the gap between germline ends came to 10 bases.

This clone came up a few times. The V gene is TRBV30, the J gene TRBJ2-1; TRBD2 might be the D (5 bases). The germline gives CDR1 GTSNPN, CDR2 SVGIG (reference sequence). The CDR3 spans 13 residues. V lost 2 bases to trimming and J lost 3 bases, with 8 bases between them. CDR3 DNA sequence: TGTGCCTGGAGTACCGGGAACTACAATGAGCAGTTCTTC. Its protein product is CAWSTGNYNEQFF.

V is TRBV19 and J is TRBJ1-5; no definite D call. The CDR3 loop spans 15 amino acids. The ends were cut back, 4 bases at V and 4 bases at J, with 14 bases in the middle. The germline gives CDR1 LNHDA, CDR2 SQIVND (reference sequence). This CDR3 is CASSRGGRTNQPQHF. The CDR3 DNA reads TGTGCCAGTAGTAGAGGTGGCAGAACGAATCAGCCCCAGCATTTT.

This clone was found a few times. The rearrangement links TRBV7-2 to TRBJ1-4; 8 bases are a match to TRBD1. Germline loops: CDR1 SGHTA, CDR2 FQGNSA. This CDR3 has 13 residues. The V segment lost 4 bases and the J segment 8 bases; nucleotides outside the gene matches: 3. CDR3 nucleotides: TGTGCCAGCAGCTCTAGGACAGGGGAAAAACTGTTTTTT. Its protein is CASSSRTGEKLFF.

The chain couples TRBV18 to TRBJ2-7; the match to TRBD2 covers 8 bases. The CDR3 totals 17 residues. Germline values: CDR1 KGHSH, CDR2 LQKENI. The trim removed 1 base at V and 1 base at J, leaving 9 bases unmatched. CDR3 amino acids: CASSPRAPTSESYEQYF. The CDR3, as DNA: TGTGCCAGCTCACCACGGGCCCCGACTAGCGAGTCCTACGAGCAGTACTTC.

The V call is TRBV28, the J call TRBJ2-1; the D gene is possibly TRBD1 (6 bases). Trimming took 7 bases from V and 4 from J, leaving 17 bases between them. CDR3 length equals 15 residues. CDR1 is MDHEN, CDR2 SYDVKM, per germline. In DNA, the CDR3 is TGTGCCAGCACGAAGATAGGGACACATTACAATGAGCAGTTCTTC. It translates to CASTKIGTHYNEQFF.

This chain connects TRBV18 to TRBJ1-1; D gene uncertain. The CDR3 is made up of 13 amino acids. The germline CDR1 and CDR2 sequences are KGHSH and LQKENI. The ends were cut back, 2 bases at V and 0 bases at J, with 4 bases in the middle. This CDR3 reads CASSPEVNTEAFF. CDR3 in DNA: TGTGCCAGCTCACCAGAGGTGAACACTGAAGCTTTCTTT.

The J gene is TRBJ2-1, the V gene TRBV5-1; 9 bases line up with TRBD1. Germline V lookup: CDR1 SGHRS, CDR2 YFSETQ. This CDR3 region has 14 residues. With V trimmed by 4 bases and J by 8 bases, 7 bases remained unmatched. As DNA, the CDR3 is TGCGCCAGCAGCGGGGGACAGGGTAAGGATGAGCAGTTCTTC. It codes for CASSGGQGKDEQFF.

In DNA form, the CDR3 reads TGTGCCTGGAGGCGGGACAGAGCGATGGGCTATGGCTACACCTTC. This sequence encodes CAWRRDRAMGYGYTF. This chain connects TRBV30 to TRBJ1-2; TRBD1 aligns across 7 bases. The CDR3 is 15 amino acids. Germline trimming cut 3 bases from V and 4 bases from J; bases unmatched to any gene: 11. CDR1 and CDR2 from the germline V gene are GTSNPN and SVGIG (reference sequence).

The CDR3 DNA reads as TGCAGCGTCTCAACAGGGGTCAATCAGCCCCAGCATTTT. Protein: CSVSTGVNQPQHF. The chain couples TRBV29-1 to TRBJ1-5; 7 nucleotides line up with TRBD1. The ends lost 6 bases at V and 3 bases at J; junction bases unmatched: 5. The CDR3 has 13 amino acids. Germline loops: CDR1 SQVTM, CDR2 ANQGSEA.

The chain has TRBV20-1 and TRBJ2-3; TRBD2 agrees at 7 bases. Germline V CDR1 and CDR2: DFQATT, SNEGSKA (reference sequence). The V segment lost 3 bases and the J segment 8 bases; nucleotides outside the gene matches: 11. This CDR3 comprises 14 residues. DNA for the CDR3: TGCAGTGCTAGTACGGGGGGACCCGGGGGTACGCAGTATTTT. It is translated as CSASTGGPGGTQYF.

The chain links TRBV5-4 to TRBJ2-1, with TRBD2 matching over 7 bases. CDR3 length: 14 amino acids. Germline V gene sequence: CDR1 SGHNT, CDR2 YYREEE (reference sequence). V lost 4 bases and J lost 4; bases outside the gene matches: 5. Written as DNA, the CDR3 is TGTGCCAGCAGCGGGGACTACGAATACAATGAGCAGTTCTTC. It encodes CASSGDYEYNEQFF.

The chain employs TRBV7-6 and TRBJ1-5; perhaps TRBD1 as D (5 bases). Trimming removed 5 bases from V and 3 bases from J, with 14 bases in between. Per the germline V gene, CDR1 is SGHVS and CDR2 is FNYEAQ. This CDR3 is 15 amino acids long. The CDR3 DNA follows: TGTGCCAGCAGCACCGAGCAGGGTTACAATCAGCCCCAGCATTTT. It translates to CASSTEQGYNQPQHF.

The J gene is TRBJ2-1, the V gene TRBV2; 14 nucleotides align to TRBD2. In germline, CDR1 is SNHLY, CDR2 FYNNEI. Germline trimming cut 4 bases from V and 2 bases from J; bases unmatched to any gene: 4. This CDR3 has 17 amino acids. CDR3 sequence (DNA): TGTGCCAGCAGTGTGGGACTAGCGGGGGCCCCCTACAATGAGCAGTTCTTC. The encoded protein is CASSVGLAGAPYNEQFF.

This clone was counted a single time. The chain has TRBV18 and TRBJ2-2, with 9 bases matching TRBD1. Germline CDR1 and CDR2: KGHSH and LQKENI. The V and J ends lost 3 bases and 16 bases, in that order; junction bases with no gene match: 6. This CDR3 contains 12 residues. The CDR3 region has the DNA TGTGCCAGCTCACCGGACAGGGGAAAGGGGTTTTTT. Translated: CASSPDRGKGFF.

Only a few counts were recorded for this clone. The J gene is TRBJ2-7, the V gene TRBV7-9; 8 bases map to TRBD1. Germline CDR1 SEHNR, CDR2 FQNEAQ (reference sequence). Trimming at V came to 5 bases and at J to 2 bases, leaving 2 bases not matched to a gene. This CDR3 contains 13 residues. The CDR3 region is CASSKQGAYEQYV. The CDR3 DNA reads TGTGCCAGCAGCAAACAGGGGGCCTACGAGCAGTACGTC.

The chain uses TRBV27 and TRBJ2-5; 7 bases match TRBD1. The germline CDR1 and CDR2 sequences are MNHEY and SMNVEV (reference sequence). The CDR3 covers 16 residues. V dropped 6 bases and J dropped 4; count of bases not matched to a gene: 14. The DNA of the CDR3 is TGTGCCAGCAGCCGAACGGGGACAGTATGGGGAGAGACCCAGTACTTC. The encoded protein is CASSRTGTVWGETQYF.

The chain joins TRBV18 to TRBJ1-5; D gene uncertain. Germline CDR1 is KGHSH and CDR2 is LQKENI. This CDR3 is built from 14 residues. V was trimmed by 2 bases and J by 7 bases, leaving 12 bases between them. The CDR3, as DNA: TGTGCCAGCTCACCAGCGGACTGGAAACAGCCCCAGCATTTT. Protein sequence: CASSPADWKQPQHF.

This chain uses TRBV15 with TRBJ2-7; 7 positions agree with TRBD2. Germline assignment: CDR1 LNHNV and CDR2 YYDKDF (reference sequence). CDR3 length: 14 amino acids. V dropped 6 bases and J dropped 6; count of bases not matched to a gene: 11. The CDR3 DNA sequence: TGTGCCACCAGAGCGGGGTGGGGACGGGGCGAGCAGTACGTC. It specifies CATRAGWGRGEQYV.